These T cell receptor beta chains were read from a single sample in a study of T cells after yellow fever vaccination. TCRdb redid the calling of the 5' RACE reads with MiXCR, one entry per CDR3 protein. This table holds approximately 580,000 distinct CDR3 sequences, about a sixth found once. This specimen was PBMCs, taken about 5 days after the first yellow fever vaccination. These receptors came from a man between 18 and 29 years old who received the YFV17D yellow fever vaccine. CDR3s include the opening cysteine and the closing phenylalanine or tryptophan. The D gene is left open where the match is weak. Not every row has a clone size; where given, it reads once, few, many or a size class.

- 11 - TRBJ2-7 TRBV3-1 CASSQIHEQYF TGTGCCAGCAGCCAGATCCACGAGCAGTACTTC
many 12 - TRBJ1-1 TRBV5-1 CASSHKNTEAFF TGTGCCAGCAGCCACAAGAACACTGAAGCTTTCTTT
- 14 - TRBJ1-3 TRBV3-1 CASSLNAQGNTIYF TGTGCCAGCAGCCTAAATGCCCAGGGAAACACCATATATTTT
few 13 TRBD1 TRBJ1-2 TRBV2 CASSGQAFYGYTF TGTGCCAGCAGCGGACAGGCGTTCTATGGCTACACCTTC
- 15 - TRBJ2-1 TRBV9 CASSATGGANNEQFF TGTGCCAGCAGCGCCACAGGGGGGGCAAACAATGAGCAGTTCTTC
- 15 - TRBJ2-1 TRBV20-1 CSAPLPDLSYNEQFF TGCAGTGCTCCACTCCCAGACCTCTCCTACAATGAGCAGTTCTTC
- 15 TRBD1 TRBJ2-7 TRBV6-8 CASSSDRGCRYEQYF TGTGCCAGCAGTTCGGACAGGGGGTGTCGGTACGAGCAGTACTTC
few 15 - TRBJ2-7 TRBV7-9 CASSLGGGLSYEQYF TGTGCCAGCAGCTTAGGAGGGGGGCTCTCCTACGAGCAGTACTTC
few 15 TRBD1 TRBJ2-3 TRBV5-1 CASTLRGGRTDTQYF TGCGCCAGCACCCTACGAGGGGGCCGAACAGATACGCAGTATTTT
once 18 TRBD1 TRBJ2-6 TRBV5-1 CASSPDRAGNTGANVLTF TGCGCCAGCAGCCCGGACAGGGCAGGAAATACTGGGGCCAACGTCCTGACTTTC
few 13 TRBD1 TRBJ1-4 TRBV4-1 CASRGQGEEKLFF TGCGCCAGCAGAGGACAGGGGGAAGAAAAACTGTTTTTT
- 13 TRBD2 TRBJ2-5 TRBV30 CAWGLAGGETQYF TGTGCCTGGGGTCTAGCGGGGGGAGAGACCCAGTACTTC
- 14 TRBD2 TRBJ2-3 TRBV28 CATYGGGSTDTQYF TGTGCCACGTATGGGGGGGGTAGCACAGATACGCAGTATTTT
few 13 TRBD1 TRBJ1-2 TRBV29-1 CSVGTGGGYGYTF TGCAGCGTTGGTACAGGGGGCGGGTATGGCTACACCTTC
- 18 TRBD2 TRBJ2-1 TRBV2 CASSWGRVAGGPYNEQFF TGTGCCAGCAGCTGGGGCAGGGTAGCGGGGGGACCCTACAATGAGCAGTTCTTC
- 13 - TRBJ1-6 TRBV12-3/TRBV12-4 CASRLTYNSPLHF TGTGCCAGCAGACTGACCTATAATTCACCCCTCCACTTT
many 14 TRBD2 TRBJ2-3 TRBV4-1 CASSQAGGLDTQYF TGCGCCAGCAGCCAAGCGGGGGGATTAGATACGCAGTATTTT
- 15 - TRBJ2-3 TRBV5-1 CASSLIAGATDTQYF TGCGCCAGCAGCTTAATCGCGGGGGCTACAGATACGCAGTATTTT
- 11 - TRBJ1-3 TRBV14 CASSHRNTIYF TGTGCCAGCAGCCACAGAAACACCATATATTTT
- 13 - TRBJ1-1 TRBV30 CAWSRGSYIEAFF TGTGCCTGGAGTCGTGGGTCGTACATTGAAGCTTTCTTT
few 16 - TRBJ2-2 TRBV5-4 CASTSVPGANTGELFF TGTGCCAGCACCTCTGTCCCCGGGGCTAACACCGGGGAGCTGTTTTTT
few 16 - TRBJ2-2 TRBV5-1 CASSFQGGAGTGELFF TGCGCCAGCAGCTTCCAGGGGGGTGCCGGCACCGGGGAGCTGTTTTTT
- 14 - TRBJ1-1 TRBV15 CATKRGGPITEAFF TGTGCCACTAAGCGGGGGGGCCCTATCACTGAAGCTTTCTTT
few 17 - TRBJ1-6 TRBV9 CASSPDGTKAYNSPLHF TGTGCCAGCAGCCCCGACGGCACGAAGGCCTATAATTCACCCCTCCACTTT
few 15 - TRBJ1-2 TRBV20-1 CRTVGGAGDTDGYTF TGCAGGACGGTTGGCGGGGCCGGGGACACCGATGGCTACACCTTC
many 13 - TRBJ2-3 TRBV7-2 CASSSLGPDTQYF TGTGCCAGCAGCTCCCTGGGTCCAGATACGCAGTATTTT
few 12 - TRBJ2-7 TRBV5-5 CASSFSSYEQYF TGTGCCAGCAGCTTTTCCTCCTACGAGCAGTACTTC
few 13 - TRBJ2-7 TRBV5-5 CASSRINTYEQYF TGTGCCAGCAGCCGGATCAACACCTACGAGCAGTACTTC
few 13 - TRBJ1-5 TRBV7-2 CASSEQGPQPQHF TGTGCCAGCAGCGAACAGGGTCCGCAGCCCCAGCATTTT
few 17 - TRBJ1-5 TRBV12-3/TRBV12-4 CASSLAAGRIVNQPQHF TGTGCCAGCAGTTTGGCGGCCGGGCGGATAGTCAATCAGCCCCAGCATTTT
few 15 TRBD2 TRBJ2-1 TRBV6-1 CASRHPSGPYNEQFF TGTGCCAGCAGACACCCTAGCGGGCCTTACAATGAGCAGTTCTTC
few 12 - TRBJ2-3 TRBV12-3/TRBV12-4 CATRQDSYTQYF TGTGCCACCCGGCAGGACTCATATACGCAGTATTTT
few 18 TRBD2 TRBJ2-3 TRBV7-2 CASSLYPAGGLDTDTQYF TGTGCCAGCAGCTTATACCCAGCGGGGGGACTCGACACAGATACGCAGTATTTT
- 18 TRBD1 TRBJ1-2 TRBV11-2 CASSLVGLTGASFYGYTF TGTGCCAGCAGCTTAGTGGGGCTAACAGGGGCCTCTTTCTATGGCTACACCTTC
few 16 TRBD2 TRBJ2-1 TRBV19 CASSSYSLADWNEQFF TGTGCCAGTAGTAGTTACTCCCTAGCGGATTGGAATGAGCAGTTCTTC
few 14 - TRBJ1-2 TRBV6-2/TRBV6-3 CASSLGHTDYGYTF TGTGCCAGCAGTTTGGGACACACCGACTATGGCTACACCTTC
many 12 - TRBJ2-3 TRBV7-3 CASSLERTEQYF TGTGCCAGCAGCTTGGAGCGGACCGAGCAGTATTTT
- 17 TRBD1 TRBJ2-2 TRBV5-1 CASSLVPGQGGTGELFF TGCGCCAGCAGCTTGGTACCGGGACAGGGAGGGACCGGGGAGCTGTTTTTT
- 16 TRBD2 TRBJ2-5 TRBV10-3 CAISGVPGGAKETQYF TGTGCCATCAGTGGGGTGCCGGGGGGGGCAAAAGAGACCCAGTACTTC
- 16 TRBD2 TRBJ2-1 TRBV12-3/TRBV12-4 CASSLLGRVTYNEQFF TGTGCCAGCAGTTTACTGGGGAGGGTAACCTACAATGAGCAGTTCTTC
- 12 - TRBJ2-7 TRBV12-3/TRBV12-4 CASSPQGGKGYF TGTGCCAGCAGCCCACAGGGGGGGAAAGGGTACTTC
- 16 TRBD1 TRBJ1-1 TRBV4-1 CASSHYPGTGNTEAFF TGCGCCAGCAGCCACTACCCCGGGACAGGGAACACTGAAGCTTTCTTT
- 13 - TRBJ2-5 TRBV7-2 CASSFALQETQYF TGTGCCAGCAGCTTTGCACTCCAAGAGACCCAGTACTTC
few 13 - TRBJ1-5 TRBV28 CAVRGVSEQPQHF TGTGCCGTTAGAGGGGTTTCAGAACAGCCCCAGCATTTT
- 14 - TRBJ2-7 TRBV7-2 CASSLNLGAYEQYF TGTGCCAGCAGCTTAAATTTGGGGGCCTACGAGCAGTACTTC
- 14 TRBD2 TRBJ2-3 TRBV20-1 CSAGSGVSTDTQYF TGCAGTGCTGGGAGCGGGGTTAGCACAGATACGCAGTATTTT
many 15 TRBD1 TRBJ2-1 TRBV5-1 CASSSDRGFRGEQFF TGCGCCAGCAGCTCAGACAGGGGGTTCAGGGGAGAGCAGTTCTTC
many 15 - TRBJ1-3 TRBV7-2 CASSLGGLEGNTIYF TGTGCCAGCAGCTTAGGGGGGCTGGAGGGAAACACCATATATTTT
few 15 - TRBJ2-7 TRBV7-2 CASSLGGLNSYEQYF TGTGCCAGCAGCTTAGGCGGGTTAAACTCCTACGAGCAGTACTTC
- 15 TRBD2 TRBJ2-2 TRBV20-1 CSASREAGVTGELFF TGCAGTGCTAGTCGTGAAGCGGGGGTGACCGGGGAGCTGTTTTTT
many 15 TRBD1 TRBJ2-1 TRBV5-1 CASSLQGLSNNEQFF TGCGCCAGCAGCCTACAGGGGTTGTCCAACAATGAGCAGTTCTTC
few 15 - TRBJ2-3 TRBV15 CATESITGGTDTQYF TGTGCCACCGAGTCAATCACTGGGGGGACAGATACGCAGTATTTT
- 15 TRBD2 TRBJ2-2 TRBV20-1 CSARVGGTNTGELFF TGCAGTGCTAGGGTCGGGGGGACGAACACCGGGGAGCTGTTTTTT
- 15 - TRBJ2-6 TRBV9 CASSLALSGANVLTF TGTGCCAGCAGCTTAGCGCTTTCTGGGGCCAACGTCCTGACTTTC
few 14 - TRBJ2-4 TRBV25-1 CASSGGTHPDIQYF TGTGCCAGCAGTGGGGGGACACATCCTGACATTCAGTACTTC
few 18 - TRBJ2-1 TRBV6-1 CASRPGANTVRSYNEQFF TGTGCCAGCAGGCCGGGGGCGAATACAGTCCGCTCCTACAATGAGCAGTTCTTC
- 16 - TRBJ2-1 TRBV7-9 CASSLGLGPSYNEQFF TGTGCCAGCAGCTTAGGCTTAGGGCCTTCCTACAATGAGCAGTTCTTC